This entry lists 29 T cell receptor beta chains sequenced from one sample in a study of beta chain features in type 1 diabetes. No antigen has been identified for these receptors. As every portion of the isolated RNA was reverse transcribed, the sequencing read expressed TCRB transcripts. The method was immunoSEQ multiplex PCR; TCRdb's version includes in-frame clones alone and lacks a portion of them. The sample carries 100,000 to 150,000 clones, approximately 15% recorded once. The study, taken as a whole, reports: Moderately but significantly shorter TCRB CDR3s were found in Type 1 diabetes patients in all four CD4+ subsets.

Material for sequencing was central memory CD4+ T cells from blood. These receptor sequences come from a man aged 18 to 29 with type 1 diabetes.

This clone was counted ten times or more. The chain couples TRBV15 to TRBJ2-1; a weak D match, TRBD1 (5 bases). From germline, CDR1 is LNHNV and CDR2 YYDKDF (reference sequence). The CDR3 is 12 residues long. The V and J ends lost 3 bases and 8 bases respectively, with 8 bases between them. CDR3 sequence: CATSRPRDEQFF. In nucleotides, the CDR3 is TGTGCCACCAGCAGGCCCAGGGATGAGCAGTTCTTC.

The rearrangement joins TRBV14 to TRBJ2-5, with a tentative D call TRBD1 (5 bases). Gene TRBJ2-7 matches the end of the DNA better, so the J call may be wrong. CDR1 is SGHDN and CDR2 is FVKESK in the germline V gene. CDR3 length equals 13 residues. Here the CDR3 reads CASSPAGTYEQYF. The DNA of the CDR3 is TGTGCCAGCTCTCCAGCAGGGACCTACGAGCAGTACTTC.

This clone appeared a few times. The rearrangement joins TRBV2 to TRBJ2-3; no reliable D call. In germline, CDR1 is SNHLY, CDR2 FYNNEI. The CDR3 sequence is 12 residues long. Trimming pared 6 bases from V and 9 bases from J, leaving 13 bases between. The CDR3 region has the DNA TGTGCCAGCAGCTACGAAAGGCAAACGCAGTATTTT. It yields the protein CASSYERQTQYF.

A few counts support this clone. This chain uses TRBV28 with TRBJ1-5; D remains ambiguous. The germline gives CDR1 MDHEN, CDR2 SYDVKM. CDR3 length equals 14 residues. V lost 6 bases and J 3 bases, leaving 12 bases between the germline ends. The CDR3: CASRRYVDNQPQHF. In nucleotides, the CDR3 is TGTGCCAGCAGGAGGTACGTCGACAATCAGCCCCAGCATTTT.

The CDR3 is CASSQDLGRDTQYF. The DNA for the CDR3 is TGTGCCAGCAGCCAAGATCTCGGGCGAGATACGCAGTATTTT. The chain recombines TRBV4-2 with TRBJ2-3; D gene ambiguous. Between the trimmed V and J ends, which lost 0 bases and 5 bases, there was a span of 9 bases. The CDR3 runs 14 residues. Germline CDR1 is LGHNA and CDR2 is YNFKEQ.

This chain connects TRBV5-6 to TRBJ2-1, with D tentatively TRBD1 or TRBD2 (5 bases each). The germline CDR1 and CDR2 sequences are SGHDT and YYEEEE. CDR3 length: 15 residues. With 7 bases removed from V and 3 bases from J, the gap between germline ends came to 17 bases. The CDR3 region is CASSEGDSLYNEQFF. The CDR3, as DNA: TGTGCCAGCTCAGAGGGAGACAGCCTCTACAATGAGCAGTTCTTC. The variable domain in full, with the rest retrieved from reference TRBV5-6 and TRBJ2-1, is DAGVTQSPTHLIKTRGQQVTLRCSPKSGHDTVSWYQQALGQGPQFIFQYYEEEERQRGNFPDRFSGHQFPNYSSELNVNALLLGDSALYLCASSEGDSLYNEQFFGPGTRLTVL.

This clone was observed a handful of times. The chain combines TRBV18 with TRBJ2-3; tentatively, D is TRBD1 (6 bases). V was clipped by 0 bases and J by 1 base, with 11 bases between them. The CDR3 is 16 amino acids. CDR1 and CDR2 (germline): KGHSH, LQKENI. DNA for the CDR3: TGTGCCAGCTCACCACCGTCCAGGGGACGCACAGATACGCAGTATTTT. Its translation is CASSPPSRGRTDTQYF.

This clone was counted a few times. The V gene is TRBV7-9, the J gene TRBJ1-2; no definite D call. This CDR3 spans 14 amino acids. The germline CDR1 and CDR2 sequences are SEHNR and FQNEAQ (reference sequence). Trimming left V 1 base short and J 2 bases short, with 8 bases between. CDR3 nucleotides: TGTGCCAGCAGCTTAGTTCCCCAGAACTATGGCTACACCTTC. This translates into CASSLVPQNYGYTF. Filled out from reference TRBV7-9 and TRBJ1-2, the complete variable domain reads DTGVSQNPRHKITKRGQNVTFRCDPISEHNRLYWYRQTLGQGPEFLTYFQNEAQLEKSRLLSDRFSAERPKGSFSTLEIQRTEQGDSAMYLCASSLVPQNYGYTFGSGTRLTVV.

The chain links TRBV4-2 to TRBJ2-7; D gene uncertain. Germline V gene lookup returns CDR1 LGHNA and CDR2 YNFKEQ. Trimming removed 0 bases from V and 0 bases from J, with 6 bases in between. This CDR3 has 14 residues. CDR3 loop: CASSQDSSSYEQYF. The CDR3 coding sequence is TGTGCCAGCAGCCAAGACTCGAGCTCCTACGAGCAGTACTTC.

The V and J genes are TRBV7-2 and TRBJ2-5; 11 bases fit TRBD2. The last part of the DNA fits TRBJ2-7 better; the J call may be wrong. The germline CDR1 and CDR2 sequences are SGHTA and FQGNSA. The CDR3 sequence is 15 residues long. This CDR3 reads CASSPLAGGPYEQYF. The CDR3 DNA reads as TGTGCCAGCAGCCCCCTAGCGGGGGGCCCCTACGAGCAGTACTTC.

The CDR3 coding sequence is TGTGCCAGCAGCTTATCTGCCCTGTCCTCAACTAATGAAAAACTGTTTTTT. Encoded protein: CASSLSALSSTNEKLFF. The chain carries TRBV7-9 and TRBJ1-4, with D hard to call. V was shortened by 2 bases and J by 0 bases, with 13 bases between the two germline ends. Germline CDR1 and CDR2: SEHNR and FQNEAQ (reference sequence). This CDR3 region has 17 residues.

This clone has just a few counts. A far larger clone is only one base removed, so a read error is likely. The J gene is TRBJ1-2, the V gene TRBV2; D not certain. CDR3 length equals 13 residues. CDR1 and CDR2 from the germline V gene are SNHLY and FYNNEI. Trimming removed 3 bases from V and 5 bases from J, with 10 bases in between. The CDR3 DNA follows: TGTGCCAGCAGTGACGCGGCAGTGTATGGCTACACCTTC. Translation: CASSDAAVYGYTF.

This clone counts as medium-sized. V usage is TRBV5-1 and J usage is TRBJ2-7; TRBD2 agrees at 7 bases. The germline V gene has CDR1 SGHRS and CDR2 YFSETQ. This CDR3 has 14 residues. V trimming: 4 bases; J trimming: 6 bases; junction bases outside the gene matches: 10. The CDR3 is CASSQLASESEQYF. DNA of the CDR3: TGCGCCAGCAGCCAACTAGCGAGCGAGAGCGAGCAGTACTTC.

Only one count was recorded for this clone. The rearrangement links TRBV29-1 to TRBJ1-5; 7 nucleotides match TRBD1. CDR1 and CDR2 from the germline V gene are SQVTM and ANQGSEA. Losses at the gene ends were 4 bases for V and 4 bases for J; bases not matched to a gene: 4. There are 13 residues in the CDR3. The CDR3 DNA is TGCAGCGTTGCCGGGACAGATAATCAGCCCCAGCATTTT. The encoded protein is CSVAGTDNQPQHF.

This clone was recorded a few times. This chain joins TRBV29-1 and TRBJ2-7; 7 bases agree with TRBD2. This CDR3 region has 14 residues. Germline CDR1 SQVTM, CDR2 ANQGSEA. Unmatched junction bases numbered 10, after V lost 6 bases and J lost 2 bases. DNA of the CDR3: TGCAGCGTGACGGAGGCTAGCGGACCCTACGAGCAGTACTTC. This encodes CSVTEASGPYEQYF.

This chain links TRBV5-1 with TRBJ1-1; D unclear. The CDR3 contains 14 residues. In germline, CDR1 is SGHRS, CDR2 YFSETQ. V lost 2 bases, J lost 1 base, and 9 bases lay in between. Written as DNA, the CDR3 is TGCGCCAGCAGCTTCCTGGGCCAGAACACTGAAGCTTTCTTT. This sequence encodes CASSFLGQNTEAFF. Full variable domain (remainder filled in from reference TRBV5-1 and TRBJ1-1): KAGVTQTPRYLIKTRGQQVTLSCSPISGHRSVSWYQQTPGQGLQFLFEYFSETQRNKGNFPGRFSGRQFSNSRSEMNVSTLELGDSALYLCASSFLGQNTEAFFGQGTRLTVV.

This clone was found a few times. The chain employs TRBV7-2 and TRBJ2-2, with TRBD2 identical over 11 bases. The CDR3 is made up of 16 amino acids. J was trimmed by 3 bases and V by 5 bases; bases with no gene match: 5. The V gene's germline CDR1 is SGHTA and CDR2 FQGNSA. This CDR3 reads CASSPPGLADTGELFF. The CDR3 DNA is TGTGCCAGCAGCCCCCCGGGACTAGCGGACACCGGGGAGCTGTTTTTT.

V usage is TRBV6-6 and J usage is TRBJ1-1; D is undetermined. V dropped 7 bases and J dropped 4 bases, with 19 bases sitting between them. Germline V CDR1 and CDR2: MNHNY, SVGAGI (reference sequence). The CDR3 is 15 residues long. CDR3 residues: CASIDPGTVGTEAFF. In DNA form, the CDR3 reads TGTGCCAGCATAGATCCGGGCACAGTAGGCACTGAAGCTTTCTTT.

This chain uses TRBV30 with TRBJ1-4; the D is unclear. The V gene's germline CDR1 is GTSNPN and CDR2 SVGIG (reference sequence). The CDR3 totals 13 residues. V was cut by 1 base and J by 4 bases, with 7 bases left in between. The CDR3 here is CAWSEGSNEKLFF. For the CDR3, the DNA is TGTGCCTGGAGTGAAGGGAGTAATGAAAAACTGTTTTTT.

This clone was picked up many times. V usage is TRBV7-8 and J usage is TRBJ2-5; a possible D gene is TRBD2 (6 bases). V shed 5 bases and J shed 4 bases, with 17 bases lying between them. From germline, CDR1 is SGHVS and CDR2 FQNEAQ. This CDR3 spans 15 amino acids. The CDR3 bases are TGTGCCAGCAGCGCCCGAACAAGGAGGGGAGAGACCCAGTACTTC. This sequence encodes CASSARTRRGETQYF.

The chain employs TRBV5-1 and TRBJ1-2; 9 positions agree with TRBD1. The junction had 11 bases not matched to a gene; V was cut back by 6 bases and J by 5 bases. CDR1 and CDR2 (germline): SGHRS, YFSETQ. The CDR3 extends over 15 amino acids. CDR3 region: CASTEDPGQGYGYTF. CDR3 nucleotide sequence: TGCGCCAGCACCGAAGATCCGGGACAGGGATATGGCTACACCTTC.

This clone was seen a few times. This sequence joins TRBV2 and TRBJ1-5; TRBD1 is a possible D gene (5 bases). Trimming shortened V by 11 bases and J by 4 bases, and 18 bases separated the two germline ends. Germline CDR1 SNHLY, CDR2 FYNNEI. The CDR3 consists of 14 residues. The CDR3: CASAGRRLNQPQHF. CDR3 DNA: TGTGCCTCAGCAGGGAGACGTCTAAATCAGCCCCAGCATTTT.

This clone appeared many times. The same CDR3 is also encoded by other DNA sequences in this sample. This rearrangement joins TRBV7-9 to TRBJ1-1; D possibly corresponds to TRBD1 (5 bases). V lost 1 base and J 4 bases, leaving 10 bases between the germline ends. CDR1 SEHNR and CDR2 FQNEAQ come from the germline V gene (reference sequence). There are 14 residues in the CDR3. The CDR3 is CASSLGEQGTEAFF. The CDR3 nucleotides read TGTGCCAGCAGCTTAGGTGAGCAGGGCACTGAAGCTTTCTTT.

This clone was seen more than once but under ten times. This could be a read error, since a much larger clone is one nucleotide away. The chain uses TRBV6-5 and TRBJ2-1; D remains unclear. V was trimmed by 6 bases and J by 4 bases, leaving 4 bases between them. This CDR3 is built from 11 residues. Germline lookup yields CDR1 MNHEY and CDR2 SVGAGI. The CDR3 loop is CASSLYNEQFF. The CDR3 DNA is TGTGCCAGCAGCCTATACAATGAGCAGTTCTTC.

This clone has a handful of counts. The V call is TRBV7-2, the J call TRBJ2-3; maybe TRBD2 (5 bases). V lost 2 bases, J lost 1 base, and 16 bases lay in between. The CDR3 length is 17 residues. CDR1 is SGHTA, CDR2 FQGNSA, per germline. The CDR3 region has the DNA TGTGCCAGCAGCTTAACTCCAAACGGGGTACGCACAGATACGCAGTATTTT. Translating gives CASSLTPNGVRTDTQYF.

The rearrangement joins TRBV10-3 to TRBJ2-1, with 10 positions matching TRBD2. Losses at the gene ends were 2 bases for V and 7 bases for J; bases not matched to a gene: 2. The germline CDR1 and CDR2 sequences are ENHRY and SYGVKD. The CDR3 has 14 residues. The CDR3 sequence: CAISELAGANEQFF. Here the CDR3 DNA reads TGTGCCATCAGTGAGCTAGCGGGAGCAAATGAGCAGTTCTTC.

This clone was counted between two and nine times. The rearrangement uses TRBV14 and TRBJ2-7, with D possibly being TRBD1 (6 bases). The germline CDR1 and CDR2 sequences are SGHDN and FVKESK. The CDR3 loop spans 12 amino acids. The germline V and J ends were trimmed by 1 base and 7 bases, with 8 bases remaining between them. CDR3 in amino acids: CASSQGDREQYF. As DNA, the CDR3 is TGTGCCAGCAGCCAAGGAGACAGGGAGCAGTACTTC.

This chain connects TRBV7-3 to TRBJ2-1; TRBD2 is a possible D gene (5 bases). Germline-derived CDR1 and CDR2 are SGHTA and FQGTGA. This CDR3 has 13 amino acids. Trimming shortened V by 2 bases and J by 5 bases, and 7 bases separated the two germline ends. This CDR3 reads CASSLHGNNEQFF. The CDR3 coding sequence is TGTGCCAGCAGCTTACACGGGAACAATGAGCAGTTCTTC.

Worth noting for this clone: In the same sample, other DNA sequences code for this CDR3. DNA for the CDR3: TGTGCCAGCTCACCAGCGGGCCCCCCAGATACGCAGTATTTT. Translation: CASSPAGPPDTQYF. V gene TRBV18 combines with J gene TRBJ2-3, with a possible D match to TRBD2 (5 bases). Per the germline V gene, CDR1 is KGHSH and CDR2 is LQKENI. The V gene lost 2 bases and the J gene lost 4 bases, with 10 bases spanning the gap. The CDR3 contains 14 residues.